This TCR beta chain derives from a study of T cells after yellow fever vaccination (dated by TCRdb to the late 2010s). The study in broad terms: The SMART-Seq v4 Ultra Low Input RNA kit was used to prepare libraries from fractions with low cell numbers. Bulk TCR alpha and beta repertoires were sequenced longitudinally to track T-cell clones before and after primary and booster YFV17D yellow fever vaccination. The cohort comprised two healthy male donors, one aged 18 to 29 and one aged 30 to 40 years. Blood was collected at multiple timepoints before and after primary and secondary immunization, and bulk PBMC replicates and cell subsets were isolated.

TCR cDNA was made using 5'RACE template switching, a step that added a universal primer site and unique molecular identifiers. Priming of cDNA synthesis was performed from both the TCR alpha and TCR beta constant segments. Library amplification involved two PCR steps, and the second step added sample barcodes and sequencing adapters. Sequencing of libraries was performed on Illumina HiSeq 2500 (2x100 bp) or NovaSeq (2x150 bp). As for how the authors treated the data: MIGEC was used to demultiplex reads and collapse the reads into UMI consensus sequences, and MiXCR was used for V(D)J alignment. Vaccine-responding clonotypes were defined with edgeR using replicate PBMC samples, requiring FDR below 0.01 and a log2 fold change above 5 up to day 15. Bulk clonotypes were assigned CD4 or CD8 identity according to which sequenced CD4 or CD8 repertoire held them at higher abundance. TCRdb reran the public reads through fastp at Q25 and MiXCR, keeping productive beta chains. Each entry merges the rows of one CDR3 protein and shows their most common DNA and genes. These V and J calls originate from TCRdb's pipeline instead of the authors' own analysis. The sample profile shows about 330,000 distinct CDR3 sequences; around 7% of them were found once. The ten largest clonotypes hold roughly 19% of the sample.

The sample's treatment or condition label, decoded: live attenuated yellow fever vaccine strain. Two biological replicates of bulk PBMCs were collected at each blood-draw timepoint. A standard Ficoll-Paque protocol was used to isolate PBMCs from peripheral blood. TriZol was used to extract RNA from bulk PBMCs, from CD4 and CD8 fractions, and from dextramer-positive and dextramer-negative fractions. Points the paper makes about the study in general: Because only a couple of donors were included in the study, the extent to which the findings can be generalized is limited. The secondary T-cell response was weaker than the primary response but faster, peaking on day 5 instead of day 15. A small fraction of clonotypes showed up in both the CD4 and CD8 compartments, probably as a result of convergent recombination. After the booster, most clones that had expanded after primary vaccination were detected again (around 97% of CD4 and around nine tenths of CD8), suggesting broad maintenance of memory. Because abundant contaminating clonotypes from the bulk population could be contained in FACS-sorted repertoires, computational filtering was required.

Cut back by 5 bases and 5 bases, the V and J ends lie 16 bases apart. Inclusive of the bounding cysteine and phenylalanine, the CDR3 is 14 residues long. Kept here is only the CDR3 DNA, which spans 42 bases and is read in frame from base 1. CDR1 and CDR2 (SGHTA, FQGNSA) derive from the germline V gene. Worth noting for this clonotype: Its antigen has not been determined. No base quality information exists; no much larger clone differs at one position.

The starting material was PBMCs, obtained roughly 46 days after the first yellow fever vaccination. The clonotype comes from a man younger than 35 who received the YFV17D yellow fever vaccine. The rearrangement combines TRBV7-2 with TRBJ2-7, with TRBD1 perhaps the D gene, on 6 matching bases. This receptor has the CDR3 CASSPQSGGDEQYF. In nucleotides, the sequence is TGTGCCAGCAGCCCCCAGTCTGGGGGCGACGAGCAGTACTTC.